The 23 T cell receptor beta chains below were found in one sample sequenced in a study of blood T cells in healthy people across ages. The authors ran a second PCR of 7 to 11 cycles using a sample-barcoded 5' primer and a J-beta primer mix. MiXCR, run by TCRdb on the 5' RACE reads, gives a single entry per CDR3 protein. The profile shows 800,000 to 1,300,000 distinct CDR3 sequences, 20% to 25% of them singletons. This sample was shared with a second study, whose subject was T cells of mothers and their children.

The source material was blood. Receptors originate from a girl aged 2-9 years in good health.

The chain has TRBV3-1 and TRBJ2-7; D remains unclear. The CDR3 extends over 13 amino acids. Germline V gene data show CDR1 as LGHDT and CDR2 as YNNKEL (reference sequence). Trimming left V 4 bases short and J 3 bases short, with 10 bases between. The CDR3 DNA sequence: TGTGCCAGCAGCCGAATGGTCCTCTACGAGCAGTACTTC. It yields the protein CASSRMVLYEQYF.

This sequence joins TRBV27 and TRBJ2-1, with D perhaps TRBD1 or TRBD2 (5 bases each). The length of the CDR3 is 18 residues. Trimming cost V 1 base and J 6 bases, with 22 bases left between them. The germline V gene encodes CDR1 MNHEY and CDR2 SMNVEV (reference sequence). The CDR3 sequence is CASSLLSLGLPGANEQFF. In nucleotides, the CDR3 is TGTGCCAGCAGTTTATTAAGTCTAGGACTCCCCGGGGCCAATGAGCAGTTCTTC.

The V call is TRBV3-1, the J call TRBJ2-2, with D unresolved. Germline V CDR1 and CDR2: LGHDT, YNNKEL (reference sequence). This CDR3 comprises 16 residues. V was clipped by 2 bases and J by 5 bases, with 15 bases between them. The CDR3 spells CASSQLRQVETGELFF. In DNA form, the CDR3 reads TGTGCCAGCAGCCAACTTAGGCAGGTGGAAACCGGGGAGCTGTTTTTT.

The chain has TRBV24-1 and TRBJ2-5; D not resolved. Trimming pared 4 bases from V and 4 bases from J, leaving 3 bases between. CDR1 KGHDR and CDR2 SFDVKD come from the germline V gene. The CDR3 runs 11 residues. This CDR3 is CATSERETQYF. The CDR3 DNA is TGTGCCACCAGTGAGCGAGAGACCCAGTACTTC.

The chain couples TRBV11-2 to TRBJ2-4, with D possibly being TRBD1 (5 bases). Germline V gene lookup returns CDR1 SGHAT and CDR2 FQNNGV. This CDR3 comprises 16 residues. V was clipped by 1 base and J by 0 bases, with 10 bases between them. The CDR3 here is CASSLGQILAKNIQYF. CDR3 nucleotide sequence: TGTGCCAGCAGCTTAGGACAGATACTAGCCAAAAACATTCAGTACTTC.

The chain links TRBV29-1 to TRBJ2-1; 7 positions match TRBD2. CDR3 length: 16 residues. Germline assignment: CDR1 SQVTM and CDR2 ANQGSEA. Trimming removed 4 bases from V and 2 bases from J; junction bases left unmatched: 11. The CDR3 nucleotides read TGCAGCGTTGGAGATCCGCGGGGGAGAACCTACAATGAGCAGTTCTTC. Protein sequence: CSVGDPRGRTYNEQFF.

V gene TRBV12-3 or TRBV12-4 combines with J gene TRBJ1-5; D possibly corresponds to TRBD1 (6 bases). Trimming left V 7 bases short and J 0 bases short, with 16 bases between. CDR3 size: 16 residues. CDR3 loop: CASTNTGLDSNQPQHF. CDR3 DNA: TGTGCCAGCACCAATACAGGGTTAGATAGCAATCAGCCCCAGCATTTT.

The chain links TRBV12-3 or TRBV12-4 to TRBJ2-5, with 14 bases matching TRBD2. Near its end, the DNA agrees better with TRBJ2-1, so the J call may be wrong. CDR3 length equals 16 residues. The CDR3 protein is CASSGPTSGGGNEQFF. The CDR3 bases are TGTGCCAGCAGTGGACCGACTAGCGGGGGGGGCAATGAGCAGTTCTTC.

This clonotype was seen a handful of times. The chain combines TRBV9 with TRBJ2-2; possibly TRBD1 for D (6 bases). Per germline, CDR1 SGDLS and CDR2 YYNGEE. With 0 bases removed from V and 4 bases from J, the gap between germline ends came to 10 bases. This CDR3 is built from 15 residues. The CDR3 reads CASSVEGQTTGELFF. CDR3 in DNA: TGTGCCAGCAGCGTAGAAGGACAGACCACCGGGGAGCTGTTTTTT.

This clonotype was observed a few times. V usage is TRBV15 and J usage is TRBJ2-5; possibly TRBD2 for D (5 bases). V dropped 11 bases and J dropped 5 bases, with 15 bases sitting between them. Looked up from germline, CDR1 is LNHNV and CDR2 is YYDKDF (reference sequence). CDR3 length: 12 residues. CDR3 sequence (DNA): TGTGCCGCCGCTCGTGGGGAGGAGACCCAGTACTTC. This encodes CAAARGEETQYF.

Ten or more counts support this clonotype. The gene calls are TRBV11-3 and TRBJ2-1, with D tentatively TRBD1 or TRBD2 (5 bases each). Trimming removed 4 bases at V and 0 bases at J, with 13 bases between. CDR1 and CDR2 from the germline V gene are SGHNT and YENEEA. The CDR3 length is 16 residues. CDR3 amino acids: CASSSNSGSSYNEQFF. The DNA for the CDR3 is TGTGCCAGCAGCTCAAACTCAGGGAGCTCCTACAATGAGCAGTTCTTC. Variable domain in full (rest from reference TRBV11-3 and TRBJ2-1): EAGVVQSPRYKIIEKKQPVAFWCNPISGHNTLYWYLQNLGQGPELLIRYENEEAVDDSQLPKDRFSAERLKGVDSTLKIQPAELGDSAVYLCASSSNSGSSYNEQFFGPGTRLTVL.

The chain links TRBV5-1 to TRBJ2-1, with 8 bases that match TRBD2. V gave up 2 bases and J gave up 3 bases; unmatched junction bases: 4. The germline V gene encodes CDR1 SGHRS and CDR2 YFSETQ. The CDR3 totals 15 residues. The CDR3: CASSFRSGSYNEQFF. The CDR3, as DNA: TGCGCCAGCAGCTTTCGGAGCGGGAGCTACAATGAGCAGTTCTTC.

In this sample, this clonotype turned up a few times. The chain employs TRBV6-5 and TRBJ2-3, with no clear D. V lost 6 bases and J lost 0, with 4 bases in between. The germline gives CDR1 MNHEY, CDR2 SVGAGI. The length of the CDR3 is 12 residues. For the CDR3, the DNA is TGTGCCAGCAGACACAGCACAGATACGCAGTATTTT. Translation gives CASRHSTDTQYF.

Points on this clonotype: A junction end diverges from the germline sequence, so it may reflect a read error. The rearrangement links TRBV20-1 to TRBJ1-1; D uncertain. The CDR3 is 11 residues long. Germline loops: CDR1 DFQATT, CDR2 SNEGSKA (reference sequence). The CDR3, as DNA: TGCAGTGCTAGAGTGAACACTGAAACTTTCTTT. This encodes CSARVNTETFF.

This clonotype came up a few times. The chain is built from TRBV4-1 and TRBJ1-5; tentatively, D is TRBD1 (6 bases). Per germline, CDR1 MGHRA and CDR2 YSYEKL. The CDR3 consists of 14 residues. The V and J ends lost 3 bases and 4 bases respectively, with 10 bases between them. The chain's CDR3 is CASSQHTGNQPQHF. The DNA of the CDR3 is TGCGCCAGCAGCCAGCATACAGGGAATCAGCCCCAGCATTTT.

This clonotype was seen only a few times. The V and J genes are TRBV6-5 and TRBJ2-1, with a tentative D call TRBD1 (5 bases). This CDR3 region has 15 residues. Trimming shortened V by 5 bases and J by 1 base, and 12 bases separated the two germline ends. The germline V gene has CDR1 MNHEY and CDR2 SVGAGI. The CDR3 DNA reads as TGTGCCAGCAGTGTGCATCAGGGTTCCTACAATGAGCAGTTCTTC. Translation gives CASSVHQGSYNEQFF.

V is TRBV4-2 and J is TRBJ1-1, with no clear D. The V end lost 2 bases, the J end lost 3 bases, and 13 bases lay between the germline ends. Germline values: CDR1 LGHNA, CDR2 YNFKEQ. The length of the CDR3 is 15 residues. CDR3 bases: TGTGCCAGCAGCCAACCTCGAGGGCTCGACACTGAAGCTTTCTTT. Translating it yields CASSQPRGLDTEAFF.

The chain is built from TRBV5-1 and TRBJ2-1; 7 bases are a match to TRBD2. CDR1 and CDR2 (germline): SGHRS, YFSETQ. The CDR3 sequence is 15 residues long. Unmatched junction bases numbered 6, after V lost 0 bases and J lost 6 bases. The CDR3 loop reads CASSLESGALNEQFF. The DNA for the CDR3 is TGCGCCAGCAGCTTGGAGAGCGGGGCTCTCAATGAGCAGTTCTTC.

In its sample, this clonotype was seen many times. This chain links TRBV7-3 with TRBJ2-2; D perhaps matches TRBD2 (5 bases). Trimming removed 1 base at V and 4 bases at J, with 7 bases between. Germline-derived CDR1 and CDR2 are SGHTA and FQGTGA. The CDR3 covers 14 residues. The CDR3 here is CASSLNSGTGELFF. In DNA, the CDR3 is TGTGCCAGCAGCTTAAACAGCGGCACCGGGGAGCTGTTTTTT.

V is TRBV5-4 and J is TRBJ1-4, with D unresolved. CDR3 length: 15 residues. V lost 4 bases and J lost 4, with 14 bases in between. The germline V gene encodes CDR1 SGHNT and CDR2 YYREEE (reference sequence). CDR3 protein: CASSGVGRSNEKLFF. CDR3 in DNA: TGTGCCAGCAGCGGAGTAGGACGGAGTAATGAAAAACTGTTTTTT.

This clonotype turned up a few times. CDR3 region: CASSPRRERGYEQYF. The DNA of the CDR3 is TGTGCCAGCAGCCCCCGGCGGGAGAGGGGCTACGAGCAGTACTTC. The chain recombines TRBV6-5 with TRBJ2-7; 7 positions match TRBD2. Germline CDR1 reads MNHEY; CDR2 reads SVGAGI. The CDR3 loop spans 15 amino acids. V lost 6 bases and J lost 3; bases outside the gene matches: 11.

The chain joins TRBV12-3 or TRBV12-4 to TRBJ2-5; 9 bases fit TRBD1. J gave up 5 bases and V 5 bases, and 12 bases lay outside the gene matches. This CDR3 is built from 16 residues. CDR3: CASSRLPGQGLETQYF. CDR3 DNA: TGTGCCAGCAGTCGCTTACCGGGACAGGGTCTGGAGACCCAGTACTTC.

This clonotype has a handful of counts. The rearrangement uses TRBV10-3 and TRBJ2-2; TRBD2 is a possible D gene (5 bases). The germline gives CDR1 ENHRY, CDR2 SYGVKD. Trimming removed 3 bases at V and 2 bases at J, with 7 bases between. The CDR3 contains 14 residues. CDR3 nucleotide sequence: TGTGCCATCAGTGATCGGGGAAACACCGGGGAGCTGTTTTTT. Its translation: CAISDRGNTGELFF.